The source of this T cell receptor beta chain is a study of blood T cell repertoires in COVID-19. Across the whole study: Spain, Italy and the United States supplied samples that represented acute and convalescent COVID-19. PBMCs, B-cell-depleted T cells, or T cells provided the cDNA or gDNA that made up the material.

V was pared by 3 bases and J by 6 bases, with 11 bases between. The CDR3 extends over 13 amino acids. Per germline, CDR1 LNHDA and CDR2 SQIVND (reference sequence). Authors' analysis steps: Nucleated cell number was recorded as an estimate derived from reference gene primer amplification. The method was immunoSEQ multiplex PCR; TCRdb's version includes in-frame clones alone and lacks a portion of them. Clone size and V and J calls were adopted from that table, with D and trimming inferred from the DNA. The table shows around 270,000 clones, with around 84% occurring only once. This clonotype was sampled from a man between 60 and 70 years old with acute or convalescent COVID-19. Sequencing was carried out using peripheral blood. The chain couples TRBV19 to TRBJ1-1; D is unclear. The CDR3 sequence is CASSIGGDAEAFF. CDR3 DNA sequence: TGTGCCAGTAGTATCGGCGGAGACGCTGAAGCTTTCTTT. Drawing the rest from reference TRBV19 and TRBJ1-1, the complete variable domain is DGGITQSPKYLFRKEGQNVTLSCEQNLNHDAMYWYRQDPGQGLRLIYYSQIVNDFQKGDIAEGYSVSREKKESFPLTVTSAQKNPTAFYLCASSIGGDAEAFFGQGTRLTVV.